Listed below are T cell receptor beta chains from one sample, sequenced in a study of cytomegalovirus exposure and HLA in healthy donors. Assay: immunoSEQ multiplex PCR; the TCRdb copy retains only in-frame clones and omits some. The sample lists approximately 150,000 clones, 70% to 80% occurring once. The specimen sequenced was PBMCs. These receptors all stem from a woman aged 55-70 years in good health and CMV-seronegative. Both conserved end residues are part of each CDR3.

v_call: TRBV10-2
j_call: TRBJ2-7
cdr3_aa: CASSGGGSSYEQYF

v_call: TRBV27
j_call: TRBJ2-2
cdr3_aa: CASMEYGQGGSGELFF

v_call: TRBV12-5
j_call: TRBJ2-3
cdr3_aa: CASSLPPTDTQYF

v_call: TRBV21-1
j_call: TRBJ2-7
cdr3_aa: CASSKWPGTSPYEQYF

v_call: TRBV19
j_call: TRBJ2-3
cdr3_aa: CASSITGSGGSSTDTQYF

v_call: TRBV7-3
j_call: TRBJ2-6
cdr3_aa: CASSLRGEGGAAPGANVLTF

v_call: TRBV27
j_call: TRBJ2-7
cdr3_aa: CASSFDPVTYEQYF

v_call: TRBV5-1
j_call: TRBJ2-5
cdr3_aa: CASRPDRDGTQYF

v_call: TRBV19
j_call: TRBJ2-3
cdr3_aa: CASSNSRTSGRTDTQYF

v_call: TRBV7-3
j_call: TRBJ2-1
cdr3_aa: CASSLSPLAADEQFF

v_call: TRBV5-1
j_call: TRBJ1-2
cdr3_aa: CASSPDRNYGYTF

v_call: TRBV9
j_call: TRBJ2-1
cdr3_aa: CASSVVAGEQFF

v_call: TRBV27
j_call: TRBJ1-5
cdr3_aa: CASSLSFPESNQPQHF

v_call: TRBV14
j_call: TRBJ2-6
cdr3_aa: CASSAIGLRKSGANVLTF

v_call: TRBV5-3
j_call: TRBJ2-5
cdr3_aa: CARGTAGLAGLGETQYF

v_call: TRBV4-1
j_call: TRBJ2-1
cdr3_aa: CASSQDQRAGGPGEQFF

v_call: TRBV2
j_call: TRBJ2-7
cdr3_aa: CASRSLTGGIYEQYF

v_call: TRBV7-9
j_call: TRBJ2-7
cdr3_aa: CASSLSDSGRSYEQYF

v_call: TRBV27
j_call: TRBJ2-2
cdr3_aa: CASSLRQGRAVQNTGELFF

v_call: TRBV28
j_call: TRBJ1-5
cdr3_aa: CASSKDGEATGGQPQHF

v_call: TRBV5-1
j_call: TRBJ2-1
cdr3_aa: CASSFGLDGGEQFF

v_call: TRBV6-5
j_call: TRBJ2-5
cdr3_aa: CASSKPTGRETQYF

v_call: TRBV28
j_call: TRBJ2-7
cdr3_aa: CASSQMGQAIYEQYF

v_call: TRBV4-2
j_call: TRBJ2-5
cdr3_aa: CASSQGQRGGEETQYF

v_call: TRBV30
j_call: TRBJ1-2
cdr3_aa: CAWRAGEIYGYTF

v_call: TRBV7-2
j_call: TRBJ2-7
cdr3_aa: CASSPPGTERVEQYF

v_call: TRBV19
j_call: TRBJ1-2
cdr3_aa: CASSINRVGGYTF

v_call: TRBV6-5
j_call: TRBJ2-2
cdr3_aa: CASSYPQGFSTGELFF

v_call: TRBV10-3
j_call: TRBJ2-3
cdr3_aa: CAISTGATDTQYF

v_call: TRBV7-7
j_call: TRBJ2-1
cdr3_aa: CASSFLRTSGGDEQFF

v_call: TRBV5-1
j_call: TRBJ2-7
cdr3_aa: CASSFAGGVGDEQYF

v_call: TRBV19
j_call: TRBJ1-1
cdr3_aa: CASSVQTGNTEAFF

v_call: TRBV7-6
j_call: TRBJ2-5
cdr3_aa: CASSPLAVPPQYF

v_call: TRBV21-1
j_call: TRBJ2-7
cdr3_aa: CASSKEIASGPYEQYF

v_call: TRBV5-4
j_call: TRBJ1-1
cdr3_aa: CASSLVWDTSHTEAFF

v_call: TRBV6-5
j_call: TRBJ1-1
cdr3_aa: CASSYSRETEAFF

v_call: TRBV5-8
j_call: TRBJ2-7
cdr3_aa: CASSLAGRTGILSNYEQYF

v_call: TRBV29-1
j_call: TRBJ2-7
cdr3_aa: CSVRGAFNSYEQYF

v_call: TRBV28
j_call: TRBJ1-1
cdr3_aa: CASSQGTATGVTEAFF

v_call: TRBV5-4
j_call: TRBJ2-5
cdr3_aa: CASSLRLAGYETQYF

v_call: TRBV19
j_call: TRBJ2-7
cdr3_aa: CASSKGGGEFYEQYF

v_call: TRBV27
j_call: TRBJ2-7
cdr3_aa: CASHSGRLAYEQYF

v_call: TRBV7-7
j_call: TRBJ2-2
cdr3_aa: CASSLGETGELFF

v_call: TRBV28
j_call: TRBJ2-6
cdr3_aa: CASSRHSGANVLTF

v_call: TRBV10-3
j_call: TRBJ2-1
cdr3_aa: CAISEQVNNEQFF

v_call: TRBV5-1
j_call: TRBJ2-5
cdr3_aa: CASSSRLAEETQYF

v_call: TRBV30
j_call: TRBJ2-7
cdr3_aa: CACSTGAYEQYF

v_call: TRBV14
j_call: TRBJ2-7
cdr3_aa: CASSQISGTETYEQYF

v_call: TRBV19
j_call: TRBJ1-2
cdr3_aa: CASSIGGQGAYGYTF

v_call: TRBV11-2
j_call: TRBJ1-5
cdr3_aa: CASSFAEGPQHF